Below, 20 T cell receptor beta chains from the same sample are listed, as sequenced in a study of CD8+ T cells in alopecia areata. RNA was isolated and reverse transcribed to cDNA, the sequencing template. Here immunoSEQ multiplex PCR was the method, and the copy in TCRdb shows in-frame clones only, minus some. The table shows around 270,000 clones, with 58% occurring only once. Treatment described: oral pan-JAK inhibitor, 5-10 mg twice daily. The source was CD4+ T cells sorted from blood, collected at week 24, from a patient treated with tofacitinib. Receptors were obtained from a human donor with alopecia areata.

This chain uses TRBV28 with TRBJ2-4; D may be TRBD2 (5 bases). This CDR3 has 14 amino acids. The V end was cut by 1 base, the J end by 6 bases, with 10 bases between. In germline, CDR1 is MDHEN, CDR2 SYDVKM. This CDR3 is CASSLFEGSNIQYF. CDR3 in DNA: TGTGCCAGCAGTTTATTTGAGGGTTCAAACATTCAGTACTTC.

The chain combines TRBV29-1 with TRBJ1-4; D gene ambiguous. Between the trimmed V and J ends, which lost 4 bases and 7 bases, there was a span of 7 bases. Germline assignment: CDR1 SQVTM and CDR2 ANQGSEA. The CDR3 has 11 residues. CDR3 amino acids: CSVGVTEKLFF. The CDR3 DNA reads TGCAGCGTTGGGGTTACTGAAAAACTGTTTTTT. Variable domain in full (rest from reference TRBV29-1 and TRBJ1-4): SAVISQKPSRDICQRGTSLTIQCQVDSQVTMMFWYRQQPGQSLTLIATANQGSEATYESGFVIDKFPISRPNLTFSTLTVSNMSPEDSSIYLCSVGVTEKLFFGSGTQLSVL.

The chain uses TRBV9 and TRBJ2-2; 10 bases align to TRBD1. Germline CDR1 is SGDLS and CDR2 is YYNGEE. This CDR3 is 16 amino acids long. V lost 1 base and J lost 3; bases outside the gene matches: 3. The CDR3 loop reads CASSVSTGGDTGELFF. The CDR3 DNA sequence: TGTGCCAGCAGCGTATCGACAGGGGGCGACACCGGGGAGCTGTTTTTT.

V is TRBV6-5 and J is TRBJ1-6, with TRBD1 as a possible D gene (6 bases). Per germline, CDR1 MNHEY and CDR2 SVGAGI. Trimming took 6 bases from V and 11 from J, leaving 17 bases between them. This CDR3 is 14 amino acids long. DNA for the CDR3: TGTGCCAGCAGCTTTGACGGCCGGGGGCCACCCCTCCACTTT. This sequence encodes CASSFDGRGPPLHF.

The chain is built from TRBV5-1 and TRBJ2-1; TRBD2 matches 7 bases. Germline values: CDR1 SGHRS, CDR2 YFSETQ. The CDR3 covers 14 residues. V dropped 0 bases and J dropped 8; count of bases not matched to a gene: 5. In DNA, the CDR3 is TGCGCCAGCAGCTTGGGATCCCGGGGGGATGAGCAGTTCTTC. This sequence encodes CASSLGSRGDEQFF.

The chain employs TRBV25-1 and TRBJ2-3; 7 bases map to TRBD1. The CDR3 spans 13 residues. The trim removed 6 bases at V and 3 bases at J, leaving 3 bases unmatched. The germline CDR1 and CDR2 sequences are MGHDK and SYGVNS. The CDR3 is CASRGTATDTQYF. Here the CDR3 DNA reads TGTGCCAGCAGAGGGACAGCGACAGATACGCAGTATTTT.

The chain combines TRBV5-4 with TRBJ2-7; D is possibly TRBD1 (6 bases). CDR1 and CDR2 (germline): SGHNT, YYREEE (reference sequence). The CDR3 totals 15 residues. V shed 0 bases and J shed 3 bases, with 13 bases lying between them. DNA of the CDR3: TGTGCCAGCAGCTTGGGGCAGGGGTTTATCTACGAGCAGTACTTC. Residues: CASSLGQGFIYEQYF.

J is TRBJ2-3 and V is TRBV25-1; D gene unclear. The CDR3 length is 13 residues. V was trimmed by 1 base and J by 5 bases, leaving 7 bases between them. Per germline, CDR1 MGHDK and CDR2 SYGVNS. This CDR3 is CASSELGRDTQYF. The CDR3 bases are TGTGCCAGCAGTGAATTAGGCAGAGATACGCAGTATTTT.

This clone has only a few counts. The chain has TRBV27 and TRBJ1-6; D is possibly TRBD1 (6 bases). Germline loops: CDR1 MNHEY, CDR2 SMNVEV (reference sequence). The V end lost 4 bases, the J end lost 16 bases, and 17 bases lay between the germline ends. The CDR3 covers 13 residues. CDR3 sequence (DNA): TGTGCCAGCAGTTCCTCGACAGGCCGGACACTCCACTTT. Residues: CASSSSTGRTLHF.

The rearrangement uses TRBV7-8 and TRBJ2-5, with 9 bases matching TRBD1. The CDR3 extends over 16 amino acids. CDR1 SGHVS and CDR2 FQNEAQ come from the germline V gene. V lost 1 base, J lost 0 bases, and 3 bases stayed unmatched. The DNA of the CDR3 is TGTGCCAGCAGCTTAGTTACAGGGGGCCACCAAGAGACCCAGTACTTC. Protein product: CASSLVTGGHQETQYF.

The chain has TRBV29-1 and TRBJ2-7; a possible D gene is TRBD2 (5 bases). Germline V CDR1 and CDR2: SQVTM, ANQGSEA. Trimming removed 4 bases from V and 2 bases from J, with 9 bases in between. The CDR3 extends over 12 amino acids. CDR3 sequence reads: CSVGRTAYEQYF. Here the CDR3 DNA reads TGCAGCGTTGGACGGACTGCCTACGAGCAGTACTTC.

This clone was seen only once. Other DNA sequences within the sample encode an identical CDR3. This rearrangement joins TRBV30 to TRBJ1-2; D ambiguous. The CDR3 extends over 11 amino acids. Trimming took off 0 bases at V and 7 bases at J, with 6 bases between the two ends. Germline CDR1 is GTSNPN and CDR2 is SVGIG (reference sequence). The DNA of the CDR3 is TGTGCCTGGAGTGTAGGTCGTGGCTACACCTTC. It is translated as CAWSVGRGYTF.

This clone turned up a few times. This chain connects TRBV7-3 to TRBJ2-7, with 7 bases fitting TRBD1. The length of the CDR3 is 14 residues. The V gene's germline CDR1 is SGHTA and CDR2 FQGTGA. J was trimmed by 2 bases and V by 6 bases; bases with no gene match: 7. CDR3 loop: CASSSLGGPYEQYF. The CDR3 bases are TGTGCCAGCAGTTCCCTAGGGGGCCCCTACGAGCAGTACTTC.

This chain uses TRBV4-1 with TRBJ1-4; D call uncertain. The V and J ends lost 1 base and 8 bases respectively, with 20 bases between them. CDR3 length: 17 residues. Per the germline V gene, CDR1 is MGHRA and CDR2 is YSYEKL. CDR3: CASSQGNVLRVGEKLFF. The CDR3 DNA follows: TGCGCCAGCAGCCAAGGAAACGTTCTGAGGGTTGGGGAAAAACTGTTTTTT.

The CDR3 coding sequence is TGTGCCAGCAGCTGGGGCGGGGAGGCCTACGAGCAGTACTTC. It codes for CASSWGGEAYEQYF. The J gene is TRBJ2-7, the V gene TRBV7-9; TRBD2 might be the D (6 bases). This CDR3 is 14 amino acids long. Per the germline V gene, CDR1 is SEHNR and CDR2 is FQNEAQ (reference sequence). The ends were cut back, 4 bases at V and 2 bases at J, with 12 bases in the middle.

The J gene is TRBJ1-1, the V gene TRBV30; D is uncertain. The V gene lost 2 bases and the J gene lost 3 bases, with 7 bases spanning the gap. Germline CDR1 is GTSNPN and CDR2 is SVGIG (reference sequence). The CDR3 has 12 amino acids. The CDR3 coding sequence is TGTGCCTGGAGTCAGGAGGACACTGAAGCTTTCTTT. Protein: CAWSQEDTEAFF.

The V call is TRBV7-2, the J call TRBJ2-7; no firm D call. Germline V gene sequence: CDR1 SGHTA, CDR2 FQGNSA. The CDR3 sequence is 11 residues long. Between the trimmed V and J ends, which lost 3 bases and 9 bases, there was a span of 9 bases. CDR3 coding DNA: TGTGCCAGCAGCTTCGGGTTCGCGCAGTACTTC. Residues: CASSFGFAQYF.

V is TRBV5-1 and J is TRBJ1-5; the D gene is possibly TRBD1 (5 bases). Germline CDR1 SGHRS, CDR2 YFSETQ. V lost 4 bases and J lost 5, with 16 bases in between. The CDR3 is made up of 15 amino acids. In nucleotides, the CDR3 is TGCGCCAGCAGCCCCTCCTGGGGGGTCTATCAGCCCCAGCATTTT. Its protein product is CASSPSWGVYQPQHF.

This chain uses TRBV28 with TRBJ1-5, with D hard to call. The CDR3 length is 14 residues. V lost 6 bases and J lost 3, with 12 bases in between. Germline V lookup: CDR1 MDHEN, CDR2 SYDVKM. The CDR3 is CASSPGEFNQPQHF. Written as DNA, the CDR3 is TGTGCCAGCAGCCCCGGGGAGTTCAATCAGCCCCAGCATTTT. Drawing the rest from reference TRBV28 and TRBJ1-5, the complete variable domain is DVKVTQSSRYLVKRTGEKVFLECVQDMDHENMFWYRQDPGLGLRLIYFSYDVKMKEKGDIPEGYSVSREKKERFSLILESASTNQTSMYLCASSPGEFNQPQHFGDGTRLSIL.

This clone was seen only a few times. V usage is TRBV29-1 and J usage is TRBJ2-7; 8 bases match TRBD1. Losses at the gene ends were 6 bases for V and 3 bases for J; bases not matched to a gene: 4. Germline loops: CDR1 SQVTM, CDR2 ANQGSEA. The CDR3 runs 12 residues. DNA of the CDR3: TGCAGCGTGGGACAGGACCTCTACGAGCAGTACTTC. Amino acid sequence: CSVGQDLYEQYF.